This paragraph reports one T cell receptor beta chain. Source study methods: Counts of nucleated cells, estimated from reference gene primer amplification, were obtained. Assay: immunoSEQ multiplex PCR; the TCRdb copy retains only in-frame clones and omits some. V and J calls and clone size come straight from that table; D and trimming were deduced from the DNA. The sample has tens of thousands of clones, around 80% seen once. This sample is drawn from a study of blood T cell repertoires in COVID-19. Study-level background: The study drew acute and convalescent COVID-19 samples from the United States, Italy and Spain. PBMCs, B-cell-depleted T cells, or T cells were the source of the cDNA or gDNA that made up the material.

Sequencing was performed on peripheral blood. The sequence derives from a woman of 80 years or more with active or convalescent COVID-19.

The chain's CDR3 is CASSPGTSGGARRHEQFF. CDR3 DNA sequence: TGTGCCAGCTCACCCGGGACTAGCGGGGGGGCCCGACGACATGAGCAGTTCTTC. The chain is built from TRBV18 and TRBJ2-1; 16 positions agree with TRBD2. Germline trimming cut 3 bases from V and 8 bases from J; bases unmatched to any gene: 10. The CDR3 loop spans 18 amino acids. The germline V gene encodes CDR1 KGHSH and CDR2 LQKENI.